This TCR beta chain was sequenced in a study of T cell responses to AZD1222 COVID-19 vaccine. Study-wide findings and caveats: AZD1222 recipients seropositive at baseline numbered only five to seven. Repertoires in all cases were sampled only once the peak T cell response had passed. Most donors were white British and more were female, and clonal diversity was possibly underestimated.

A single count supports this clone. The antigen remains unidentified. The CDR3 sequence is 12 residues long. The ends were cut back, 5 bases at V and 4 bases at J, with 8 bases in the middle. TCRdb's table, derived via immunoSEQ multiplex PCR, lists solely in-frame clones and lacks some. Among roughly 150,000 clones listed, around nine tenths were seen once. J is TRBJ1-1 and V is TRBV12-3 or TRBV12-4, with D unclear. The sequence was obtained from an adult who received the AZD1222 COVID-19 vaccine. The starting material was peripheral blood, obtained 28 days after the second AZD1222 dose. CDR3 sequence: CASSPLITEAFF. CDR3 nucleotides: TGTGCCAGCAGTCCATTAATCACTGAAGCTTTCTTT.